This T cell receptor (beta chain) stems from a study of blood T cell repertoires in COVID-19. TCRdb's table, derived via immunoSEQ multiplex PCR, lists solely in-frame clones and lacks some. The sample records roughly 340,000 clones, 80% to 90% being singletons. Assignment of participants to cohorts was predicated upon participant-reported clinical history. Two consecutive negative NP/OP PCR tests, clearance, or resolved symptoms defined Cohort 3 recovery. Germline loops: CDR1 MDHEN, CDR2 SYDVKM. The ends lost 6 bases at V and 8 bases at J; junction bases unmatched: 7. The CDR3 covers 15 residues. The sample was PBMCs or T cells enriched from blood (not recorded which). This TCR was recovered from a young man who had recovered from COVID-19. The rearrangement joins TRBV28 to TRBJ2-3, with TRBD2 matching over 14 bases. The DNA of the CDR3 is TGTGCCAGCAGGACTAGCGGGAGGGGTCACGGTACGCAGTATTTT. It translates to CASRTSGRGHGTQYF.